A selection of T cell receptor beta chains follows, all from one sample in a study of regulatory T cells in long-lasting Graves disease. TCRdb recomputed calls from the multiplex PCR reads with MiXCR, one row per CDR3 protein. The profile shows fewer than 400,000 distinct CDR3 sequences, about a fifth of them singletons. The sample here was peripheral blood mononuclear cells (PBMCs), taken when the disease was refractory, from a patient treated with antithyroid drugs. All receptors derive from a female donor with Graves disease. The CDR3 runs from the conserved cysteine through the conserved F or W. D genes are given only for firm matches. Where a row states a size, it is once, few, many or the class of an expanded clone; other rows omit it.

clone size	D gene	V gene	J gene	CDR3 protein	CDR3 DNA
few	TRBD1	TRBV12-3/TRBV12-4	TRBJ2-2	CASSLLGQGDTGELFF	TGTGCCAGCAGTTTATTGGGACAGGGGGACACCGGGGAGCTGTTTTTT
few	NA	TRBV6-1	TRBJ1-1	CASRNGGQYTEAFF	TGTGCCAGCAGAAACGGGGGCCAGTACACTGAAGCTTTCTTT
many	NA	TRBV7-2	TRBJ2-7	CASSYLIGGEQYF	TGTGCCAGCAGCTACCTAATTGGGGGCGAGCAGTACTTC
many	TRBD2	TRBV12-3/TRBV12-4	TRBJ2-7	CASSPGLAVAYEQYF	TGTGCCAGCAGTCCGGGACTAGCGGTCGCCTACGAGCAGTACTTC
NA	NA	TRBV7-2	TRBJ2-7	CASSLTPGNYEQYF	TGTGCCAGCAGCTTAACACCAGGGAACTACGAGCAGTACTTC
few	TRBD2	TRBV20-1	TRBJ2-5	CSASPTSGGETQYF	TGCAGTGCTAGCCCGACTAGCGGGGGGGAGACCCAGTACTTC
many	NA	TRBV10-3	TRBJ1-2	CAISESLLVRGNGYTF	TGTGCCATCAGTGAGTCCCTCCTTGTGAGGGGGAATGGCTACACCTTC
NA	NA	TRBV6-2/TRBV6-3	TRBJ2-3	CASSYAPSNTQYF	TGTGCCAGCAGTTACGCCCCCTCGAATACGCAGTATTTT
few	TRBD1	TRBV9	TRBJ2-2	CASSVLDRAGTGELFF	TGTGCCAGCAGCGTATTAGACAGGGCCGGGACCGGGGAGCTGTTTTTT
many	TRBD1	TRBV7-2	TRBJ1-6	CASTTEGASSPLHF	TGTGCCAGCACCACCGAGGGGGCGTCTTCACCCCTCCACTTT
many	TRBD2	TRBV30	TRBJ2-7	CAWSHSGSREQYF	TGTGCCTGGAGTCATAGCGGGAGTAGAGAGCAGTACTTC
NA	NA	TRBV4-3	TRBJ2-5	CASSQEGYQKQETQYF	TGCGCCAGCAGCCAAGAAGGGTATCAGAAACAAGAGACCCAGTACTTC
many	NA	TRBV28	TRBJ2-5	CASSLFRGETQYF	TGTGCCAGCAGTTTGTTCCGTGGGGAGACCCAGTACTTC
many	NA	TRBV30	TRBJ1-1	CAWGPTGMNTEAFF	TGTGCCTGGGGGCCGACAGGCATGAACACTGAAGCTTTCTTT
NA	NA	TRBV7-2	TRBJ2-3	CASSLGPTLSTDTQYF	TGTGCCAGCAGCTTAGGTCCGACCTTAAGCACAGATACGCAGTATTTT
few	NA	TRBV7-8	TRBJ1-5	CASSLGQLGVQPQHF	TGTGCCAGCAGCTTAGGACAGCTGGGCGTTCAGCCCCAGCATTTT
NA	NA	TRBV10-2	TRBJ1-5	CASTQRGLGSNQPQHF	TGCGCCAGCACTCAACGAGGCTTGGGTAGCAATCAGCCCCAGCATTTT
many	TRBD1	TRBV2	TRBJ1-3	CASSDGQGGGNTIYF	TGTGCCAGCAGTGACGGACAGGGCGGGGGAAACACCATATATTTT
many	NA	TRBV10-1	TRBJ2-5	CASSEMRAGETQYF	TGCGCCAGCAGTGAGATGAGGGCGGGGGAGACCCAGTACTTC
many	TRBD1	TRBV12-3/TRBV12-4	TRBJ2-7	CASSLPGQGYEQYF	TGTGCCAGCAGTCTCCCGGGACAGGGTTACGAGCAGTACTTC
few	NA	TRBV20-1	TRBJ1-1	CSARDRFKGQNTEAFF	TGCAGTGCTAGAGATCGTTTCAAAGGCCAGAACACTGAAGCTTTCTTT
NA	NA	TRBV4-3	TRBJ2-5	CASSQEVEGGLQETQYF	TGCGCCAGCAGCCAAGAAGTTGAGGGTGGTCTTCAAGAGACCCAGTACTTC
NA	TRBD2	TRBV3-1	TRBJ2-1	CASSQPGGNEQFF	TGTGCCAGCAGCCAACCGGGAGGAAATGAGCAGTTCTTC
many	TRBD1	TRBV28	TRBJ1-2	CASSSQTGQGRVYGYTF	TGTGCCAGCAGTTCACAAACGGGACAGGGGAGAGTCTATGGCTACACCTTC
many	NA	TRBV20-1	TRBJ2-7	CSASWDTDYEQYF	TGCAGTGCTAGTTGGGACACAGACTACGAGCAGTACTTC
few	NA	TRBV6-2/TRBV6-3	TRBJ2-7	CASSEPWDAYEQYF	TGTGCCAGCAGTGAACCCTGGGATGCCTACGAGCAGTACTTC
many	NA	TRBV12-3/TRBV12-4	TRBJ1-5	CASTLRLNQPQHF	TGTGCCAGCACCCTTCGACTAAATCAGCCCCAGCATTTT
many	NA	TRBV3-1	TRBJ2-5	CASSQVTGRTETQYF	TGTGCCAGCAGCCAAGTAACAGGGCGGACAGAGACCCAGTACTTC
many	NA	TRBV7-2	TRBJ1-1	CASSLADILNTEAFF	TGTGCCAGCAGCTTAGCTGATATCCTGAACACTGAAGCTTTCTTT
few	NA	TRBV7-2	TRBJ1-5	CASSQTGQSNQPQHF	TGTGCCAGCAGCCAAACAGGGCAGAGCAATCAGCCCCAGCATTTT
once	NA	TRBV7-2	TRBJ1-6	CASSSPGSPDLHF	TGTGCCAGCAGCTCACCGGGGAGTCCGGACCTCCACTTT
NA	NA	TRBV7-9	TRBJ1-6	CASSLPDGEGSPLHF	TGTGCCAGCAGCTTACCGGACGGGGAGGGTTCACCCCTCCACTTT
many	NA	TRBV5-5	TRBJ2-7	CASSLYDGANGEQYF	TGTGCCAGCAGCTTGTACGATGGGGCAAACGGCGAGCAGTACTTC
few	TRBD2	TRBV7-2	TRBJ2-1	CASSLISGSYNEQFF	TGTGCCAGCAGCTTAATTAGCGGGAGTTACAATGAGCAGTTCTTC
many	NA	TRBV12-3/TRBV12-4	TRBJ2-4	CASSFRGSGAGTAKNIQYF	TGTGCCAGCAGTTTTCGTGGTAGCGGAGCAGGGACCGCCAAAAACATTCAGTACTTC
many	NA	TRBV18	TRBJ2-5	CASSLDIGSQETQYF	TGTGCCAGCTCACTAGATATCGGGTCACAAGAGACCCAGTACTTC
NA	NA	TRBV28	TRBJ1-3	CSSRLGESSGNTIYF	TGTTCCAGCAGGTTAGGGGAAAGCTCTGGAAACACCATATATTTT
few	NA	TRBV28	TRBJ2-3	CASSGGSRPDTQYF	TGTGCCAGCAGTGGGGGCAGTCGACCAGATACGCAGTATTTT
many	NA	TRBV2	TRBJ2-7	CASTLGAAKAYEQYF	TGTGCCAGCACCTTAGGGGCAGCAAAGGCCTACGAGCAGTACTTC
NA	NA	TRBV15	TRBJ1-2	CATSRDGPEELGHGVGGYTF	TGTGCCACCAGCAGAGATGGGCCAGAAGAACTGGGCCACGGGGTAGGCGGCTACACCTTC
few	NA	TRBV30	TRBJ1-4	CAWGSPPNEKLFF	TGTGCCTGGGGAAGCCCCCCTAATGAAAAACTGTTTTTT
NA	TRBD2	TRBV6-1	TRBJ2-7	CASRDGTSGSEQYF	TGTGCCAGCAGGGATGGGACTAGCGGGAGCGAGCAGTACTTC
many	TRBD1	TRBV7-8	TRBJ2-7	CASSYPTGNYEQYF	TGTGCCAGCAGCTACCCGACAGGGAACTACGAGCAGTACTTC
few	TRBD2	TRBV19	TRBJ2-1	CASSSHRTSGSGNEQFF	TGTGCCAGTAGTTCACACCGGACTAGCGGGAGTGGTAATGAGCAGTTCTTC
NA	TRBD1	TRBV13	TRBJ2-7	CASSWARTGAHEQYF	TGTGCCAGCAGCTGGGCCCGGACAGGGGCCCACGAGCAGTACTTC
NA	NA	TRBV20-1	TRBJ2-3	CSADGGRGRTDTQYF	TGCAGTGCTGACGGCGGGCGGGGCCGCACAGATACGCAGTATTTT
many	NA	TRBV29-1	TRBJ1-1	CSAQNTEAFF	TGCAGCGCTCAGAACACTGAAGCTTTCTTT